A selection of T cell receptor beta chains follows, all from one sample in a study of shared clonotypes between healthy human individuals. Clones were sequenced by immunoSEQ multiplex PCR, and TCRdb holds only the in-frame ones, with some missing. This sample has some 2.1 million clones; roughly 96% occur once, and the top ten carry roughly 0.13%. The source material was naive CD4+ T cells sorted from blood. The receptor source for this set is a man aged 18 to 30 in good health. Both conserved end residues are part of each CDR3. The order of the fields is D gene, clone size, V gene, J gene, CDR3 length, CDR3 DNA, CDR3 protein. D genes are given only for firm matches. A row's size may be missing; if present it is once, few, many or a size class.

-,-,TRBV6-1,TRBJ2-3,15,TGTGCCACCTCTCGGCAGGGTTATGGCACAGATACGCAGTATTTT,CATSRQGYGTDTQYF
TRBD2,once,TRBV6-1,TRBJ2-5,15,TGTGCCAGCTATGCCCTCGGGGCGGGGGTTTCGGCCCAGTACTTC,CASYALGAGVSAQYF
TRBD2,-,TRBV5-6,TRBJ2-7,16,TGTGCCAGCAGCTTGCAAGGACTAGCGGGCTCCTACGAGCAGTACTTC,CASSLQGLAGSYEQYF
-,-,TRBV10-2,TRBJ2-7,18,TGCGCCAGCAGTGACTTGGGAACCGTAGGCCCTCGCATTTACGAGCAGTACTTC,CASSDLGTVGPRIYEQYF
-,-,TRBV7-2,TRBJ2-7,14,TGTGCCAGCAGCTTATTACTGAGCTCCTACGAGCAGTACTTC,CASSLLLSSYEQYF
TRBD1,once,TRBV30,TRBJ2-7,13,TGTGCCTGGAGTTCGACAGGGTTCGACGAGCAGTACTTC,CAWSSTGFDEQYF
-,-,TRBV6-5,TRBJ1-2,15,TGTGCCAGCAGTTCCCCGGGAGAGAGTAACTATGGCTACACCTTC,CASSSPGESNYGYTF
-,-,TRBV5-1,TRBJ1-2,15,TGCGCCAGCAGCCCGGTGGGCGACCTCGACTATGGCTACACCTTC,CASSPVGDLDYGYTF
TRBD1,-,TRBV10-2,TRBJ1-5,17,TGCGCCAGCGGGGACGTGGGGTCAGGGGGCTATCGACAGCCCCAGCATTTT,CASGDVGSGGYRQPQHF
-,-,TRBV6-1,TRBJ2-2,14,TGTGCCAGCATGAGGTACGGGGGCGACGGGGAGCTGTTTTTT,CASMRYGGDGELFF
-,-,TRBV4-1,TRBJ2-3,15,TGCGCCAGCAGTCGATATCGAGGGGACACAGATACGCAGTATTTT,CASSRYRGDTDTQYF
TRBD2,-,TRBV27,TRBJ2-1,18,TGTGCCAGCAGTTTAGCGGGACTAGCGGGAGACGGGGCCAATGAGCAGTTCTTC,CASSLAGLAGDGANEQFF
-,-,TRBV28,TRBJ1-2,13,TGTGCCAGCACATTCCCGAGAGGATTTGGCTACACCTTC,CASTFPRGFGYTF
TRBD2,-,TRBV7-9,TRBJ2-3,16,TGTGCCAGCAGCCCGGGCAGCGGGAGGGCCAAAGATACGCAGTATTTT,CASSPGSGRAKDTQYF
-,-,TRBV6-1,TRBJ2-7,12,TGTGCCAGCAGAGCCACTAGCCACGAGCAGTACTTC,CASRATSHEQYF
-,once,TRBV27,TRBJ1-6,15,TGTGCCAGCAGACGGGATCTCAGCGGGAATTCACCCCTCCACTTT,CASRRDLSGNSPLHF
-,-,TRBV2,TRBJ1-1,8,TGTGCCAGCCAGGGGGCTTTCTTT,CASQGAFF
-,-,TRBV14,TRBJ1-1,12,TGTGCCAGCAGCCCGGGGAGATCTACGGCTTTCTTT,CASSPGRSTAFF
-,-,TRBV12-5,TRBJ1-1,14,TGTGCTAGTGGTCCAGGACAGCCGAACACTGAAGCTTTCTTT,CASGPGQPNTEAFF
-,-,TRBV5-1,TRBJ2-7,15,TGCGCCAGCAGCTTGGAGGGTAGCGCCCCCTACGAGCAGTACTTC,CASSLEGSAPYEQYF
-,-,TRBV14,TRBJ2-6,13,TGTGCCAGCAGGGCCTCTGGGGCCAACGTCCTGACTTTC,CASRASGANVLTF
-,-,TRBV9,TRBJ2-3,15,TGTGCCAGCAGCTCGGACATGTCTAGCACAGATACGCAGTATTTT,CASSSDMSSTDTQYF
TRBD1,-,TRBV7-9,TRBJ1-4,15,TGTGCCAGCAGCTCCGGACAGGGGAGGGGTGAAAAACTGTTTTTT,CASSSGQGRGEKLFF
TRBD1,-,TRBV6-1,TRBJ2-7,14,TGTGCCAGCAGCACGGACAGGGGGTTCTACGAGCAGTACTTC,CASSTDRGFYEQYF
TRBD1,-,TRBV5-6,TRBJ2-3,15,TGTGCCAGCAGCTTGGGACAGGGGGCAATAGATACGCAGTATTTT,CASSLGQGAIDTQYF
-,-,TRBV14,TRBJ1-6,13,TGTGCCAGCAGCCAAGTAGAGAATTCACCCCTCCACTTT,CASSQVENSPLHF
-,-,TRBV2,TRBJ2-5,13,TGTGCCATCAACCAGGGGCCCACGACGACCCAGTACTTC,CAINQGPTTTQYF
TRBD2,-,TRBV13,TRBJ2-5,16,TGTGCCAGCAGCTCGACTAGCGGGAGACCTCAAGAGACCCAGTACTTC,CASSSTSGRPQETQYF
TRBD1,-,TRBV2,TRBJ1-5,14,TGTGCCAGCGGACAGGAGTATAGCAATCAGCCCCAGCATTTT,CASGQEYSNQPQHF
-,-,TRBV27,TRBJ1-6,17,TGTGCCAGCGGTGGTGGAACTCCTAGCTCCTATAATTCACCCCTCCACTTT,CASGGGTPSSYNSPLHF
TRBD1,-,TRBV5-1,TRBJ1-4,15,TGCGCCAGCACCACAGGGGGGACAACTAATGAAAAACTGTTTTTT,CASTTGGTTNEKLFF
-,-,TRBV29-1,TRBJ2-5,12,TGCAGCGTTGACCAGGTGGGGGAGACCCAGTACTTC,CSVDQVGETQYF
-,-,TRBV4-1,TRBJ2-2,17,TGCGCCAGCAGCCAACCCCCGGGGCAGGGATACACCGGGGAGCTGTTTTTT,CASSQPPGQGYTGELFF
-,-,TRBV4-1,TRBJ2-5,14,TGCGCCAGCAGCCAAGGGGCCTACCAAGAGACCCAGTACTTC,CASSQGAYQETQYF
-,-,TRBV19,TRBJ2-7,13,TGTGCCAGTAGTATGGAGGGGGCCTACGAGCAGTACTTC,CASSMEGAYEQYF
-,-,TRBV30,TRBJ1-1,12,TGTGCCTGGAGTCCCGGGGGCACTGAAGCTTTCTTT,CAWSPGGTEAFF
-,once,TRBV28,TRBJ2-2,14,TGTGCCAGCAGTCGGACACCTCACACCGGGGAGCTGTTTTTT,CASSRTPHTGELFF
-,-,TRBV6-5,TRBJ1-1,13,TGTGCCAGCAGTCAAGGGGGGAGCACTGAAGCTTTCTTT,CASSQGGSTEAFF
TRBD1,-,TRBV4-1,TRBJ1-4,16,TGCGCCAGCAGCTCAGGACCCGGGACAGGGGAAGAAAAACTGTTTTTT,CASSSGPGTGEEKLFF
TRBD2,-,TRBV12-5,TRBJ2-3,17,TGTGCTAGTGGTCCGCCGCTAGCGGGAGTATTCACAGATACGCAGTATTTT,CASGPPLAGVFTDTQYF
-,-,TRBV4-3,TRBJ2-1,15,TGCGCCAGCAGCCAGCCGGGACACGGAGCTAATGAGCAGTTCTTC,CASSQPGHGANEQFF
-,-,TRBV6-6,TRBJ2-1,14,TGTGCCAGCAGCACGGACGCAAGCTACAATGAGCAGTTCTTC,CASSTDASYNEQFF
-,-,TRBV11-3,TRBJ2-7,12,TGTGCCAGCAGCTCCGAGAACTACGAGCAGTACTTC,CASSSENYEQYF
TRBD2,-,TRBV19,TRBJ2-2,17,TGTGCCAGTAGTGTGGGACTAGCGGGAATGAACACCGGGGAGCTGTTTTTT,CASSVGLAGMNTGELFF
TRBD2,-,TRBV30,TRBJ2-5,14,TGTGCCTGGAGTGTTGGGGGAGGGAGAGAGACCCAGTACTTC,CAWSVGGGRETQYF
-,-,TRBV6-6,TRBJ2-7,15,TGTGCCAGCAGTTACTCGGCTTTCAGCTCCTACGAGCAGTACTTC,CASSYSAFSSYEQYF
TRBD2,-,TRBV7-2,TRBJ2-7,16,TGTGCCAGCAGCAGCCTAGCGGGAGGGAGCTCCTACGAGCAGTACTTC,CASSSLAGGSSYEQYF
TRBD1,-,TRBV6-5,TRBJ2-1,15,TGTGCCAGCAGACGATACAGGGGTTCCTACAATGAGCAGTTCTTC,CASRRYRGSYNEQFF
TRBD2,-,TRBV7-2,TRBJ2-1,13,TGTGCCAGCAGCGCCGGGACTAGATTTGAGCAGTTCTTC,CASSAGTRFEQFF
TRBD2,-,TRBV7-2,TRBJ2-1,15,TGTGCCAGCAGACCGAGTTTTACTAGCGGGAGCGGTGAGTTCTTC,CASRPSFTSGSGEFF
-,-,TRBV5-6,TRBJ2-7,15,TGTGCCAGCAGCCGGACCTGGACGGAAGACGACGAGCAGTACTTC,CASSRTWTEDDEQYF
-,-,TRBV5-4,TRBJ2-5,13,TGTGCCAGCAGCCTTACGTACCAAGAGACCCAGTACTTC,CASSLTYQETQYF
-,once,TRBV6-4,TRBJ2-7,15,TGTGCCAGCAGTGAAGCGCTTCTCGCAGCCTACGAGCAGTACTTC,CASSEALLAAYEQYF
TRBD1,-,TRBV5-1,TRBJ1-3,14,TGCGCCAGCAGCCCGGGACAGGGGGTAAACACCATATATTTT,CASSPGQGVNTIYF
-,-,TRBV13,TRBJ2-7,13,TGTGCCAGCAGCAAGGGACTTATTCACGAGCAGTACTTC,CASSKGLIHEQYF
TRBD1,-,TRBV6-1,TRBJ2-5,14,TGTGCCAGCAGTGGACAGGGGGTGGGGGAGACCCAGTACTTC,CASSGQGVGETQYF
TRBD2,-,TRBV2,TRBJ2-5,12,TGTGCCAGCAGCGGGGGGGACCAGACCCAGTACTTC,CASSGGDQTQYF
-,-,TRBV19,TRBJ2-2,15,TGTGCCAGCATTCCCCGAGGGGAGGTGGCCGGGGAGCTGTTTTTT,CASIPRGEVAGELFF